One and the same sample provided the 14 T cell receptor beta chains below, sequenced in a study of blood T cell repertoires in COVID-19. Assay: immunoSEQ multiplex PCR; the TCRdb copy retains only in-frame clones and omits some. The sample contains 300,000 to 350,000 clones, approximately 85% of which appear only once. The sample was PBMCs or T cells enriched from blood (not recorded which). These receptors originate from a man aged 25 to 45 who had recovered from COVID-19.

The gene calls are TRBV12-3 or TRBV12-4 and TRBJ1-2; 7 bases align to TRBD1. The CDR3 runs 11 residues. V was clipped by 5 bases and J by 8 bases; unmatched bases: 2. Written as DNA, the CDR3 is TGTGCCAGCAGTACGACAGGGGGCTACACCTTC. Translation gives CASSTTGGYTF.

The genes are TRBV7-2 and TRBJ2-1; 8 positions match TRBD1. The V segment lost 3 bases and the J segment 8 bases; nucleotides outside the gene matches: 15. Looked up from germline, CDR1 is SGHTA and CDR2 is FQGNSA. The CDR3 runs 17 residues. CDR3 protein: CASSFGVGQGPLDEQFF. CDR3 nucleotides: TGTGCCAGCAGCTTCGGTGTAGGACAGGGCCCTTTGGATGAGCAGTTCTTC.

This chain links TRBV4-1 with TRBJ1-2; D not resolved. Trimming pared 0 bases from V and 4 bases from J, leaving 12 bases between. The CDR3 runs 15 residues. In germline, CDR1 is MGHRA, CDR2 YSYEKL. As DNA, the CDR3 is TGCGCCAGCAGCCAAGATTCCCAGGCGTTCTATGGCTACACCTTC. This encodes CASSQDSQAFYGYTF.

The CDR3 DNA follows: TGTGCCAGCAGACCGGGACAGGGGAGCTCCTACGAGCAGTACTTC. It yields the protein CASRPGQGSSYEQYF. The chain has TRBV27 and TRBJ2-7; TRBD1 agrees at 10 bases. V lost 6 bases to trimming and J lost 0 bases; unmatched junction nucleotides: 5. This CDR3 contains 15 residues. From germline, CDR1 is MNHEY and CDR2 SMNVEV (reference sequence).

The chain combines TRBV27 with TRBJ2-1; 8 bases match TRBD2. The junction had 8 bases not matched to a gene; V was cut back by 8 bases and J by 5 bases. Germline assignment: CDR1 MNHEY and CDR2 SMNVEV (reference sequence). This CDR3 is 14 amino acids long. The CDR3 nucleotides are TGTGCCAGCCGAAGCGGGGGACTGAACAATGAGCAGTTCTTC. Residues: CASRSGGLNNEQFF.

The chain uses TRBV7-2 and TRBJ2-7, with 9 bases lining up with TRBD1. The J segment lost 3 bases and the V segment lost 4 bases, leaving 4 bases of the junction unmatched. The CDR3 length is 14 residues. From germline, CDR1 is SGHTA and CDR2 FQGNSA. CDR3 nucleotides: TGTGCCAGCAGCTCCGGGACAGGGATCTACGAGCAGTACTTC. This codes for CASSSGTGIYEQYF.

The rearrangement uses TRBV15 and TRBJ1-1; maybe TRBD1 (6 bases). The CDR3 totals 13 residues. CDR1 and CDR2 from the germline V gene are LNHNV and YYDKDF (reference sequence). Trimming stripped 9 bases from V and 1 base from J, with 12 bases between. The CDR3 bases are TGTGCCACGGGGGCCTTCTCGAACACTGAAGCTTTCTTT. Amino acids: CATGAFSNTEAFF.

The chain couples TRBV4-3 to TRBJ2-3, with 8 bases lining up with TRBD2. The CDR3 is 17 residues long. With 2 bases clipped from V and 2 bases from J, the junction kept 9 bases outside the gene matches. From germline, CDR1 is LGHNA and CDR2 YSLEER. This CDR3 is CASSQQPSGGSTDTQYF. The DNA of the CDR3 is TGCGCCAGCAGCCAACAGCCGAGCGGGGGTTCCACAGATACGCAGTATTTT.

This chain links TRBV5-6 with TRBJ1-2, with TRBD1 identical over 7 bases. CDR3 length: 15 residues. From germline, CDR1 is SGHDT and CDR2 YYEEEE. J lost 0 bases, V lost 4 bases, and 6 bases had no gene match. This CDR3 is CASSRRGPSNYGYTF. CDR3 DNA: TGTGCCAGCAGCAGGAGGGGGCCCTCTAACTATGGCTACACCTTC. Supplemented by reference TRBV5-6 and TRBJ1-2, the full variable domain reads DAGVTQSPTHLIKTRGQQVTLRCSPKSGHDTVSWYQQALGQGPQFIFQYYEEEERQRGNFPDRFSGHQFPNYSSELNVNALLLGDSALYLCASSRRGPSNYGYTFGSGTRLTVV.

The chain is built from TRBV7-9 and TRBJ1-1, with no clear D. The CDR3 contains 14 residues. Germline values: CDR1 SEHNR, CDR2 FQNEAQ (reference sequence). The germline V and J ends were trimmed by 2 bases and 5 bases, with 12 bases remaining between them. Written as DNA, the CDR3 is TGTGCCAGCAGCTTACAGGTCTCGGGAACTGAAGCTTTCTTT. Amino acids: CASSLQVSGTEAFF.

CDR3 DNA sequence: TGTGCCTCGTCTTCTGCGGGGGGGCCCCACGAGCAGTACTTC. Translating gives CASSSAGGPHEQYF. The V gene is TRBV27, the J gene TRBJ2-7; 9 nucleotides match TRBD2. Germline values: CDR1 MNHEY, CDR2 SMNVEV (reference sequence). J gave up 5 bases and V 11 bases, and 13 bases lay outside the gene matches. The CDR3 spans 14 residues.

The chain joins TRBV2 to TRBJ1-3; the D gene is possibly TRBD1 (5 bases). V dropped 3 bases and J dropped 3 bases, with 9 bases sitting between them. CDR3 length: 14 residues. Germline lookup yields CDR1 SNHLY and CDR2 FYNNEI. The chain's CDR3 is CASSDSRVGNTIYF. DNA for the CDR3: TGTGCCAGCAGTGACTCCAGGGTTGGAAACACCATATATTTT.

The chain couples TRBV11-3 to TRBJ2-1, with 12 positions matching TRBD2. The CDR3 runs to 14 residues. V dropped 4 bases and J dropped 5; count of bases not matched to a gene: 0. Germline V gene data show CDR1 as SGHNT and CDR2 as YENEEA. The CDR3 sequence: CASSSSGGDNEQFF. The CDR3 region has the DNA TGTGCCAGCAGCTCTAGCGGGGGGGACAATGAGCAGTTCTTC.

The chain uses TRBV4-3 and TRBJ2-7; D ambiguous. The V and J ends lost 2 bases and 6 bases respectively, with 8 bases between them. The germline V gene encodes CDR1 LGHNA and CDR2 YSLEER. CDR3 size: 12 residues. The CDR3 sequence: CASSQTPGEQYF. CDR3 in DNA: TGCGCCAGCAGCCAAACCCCAGGCGAGCAGTACTTC.